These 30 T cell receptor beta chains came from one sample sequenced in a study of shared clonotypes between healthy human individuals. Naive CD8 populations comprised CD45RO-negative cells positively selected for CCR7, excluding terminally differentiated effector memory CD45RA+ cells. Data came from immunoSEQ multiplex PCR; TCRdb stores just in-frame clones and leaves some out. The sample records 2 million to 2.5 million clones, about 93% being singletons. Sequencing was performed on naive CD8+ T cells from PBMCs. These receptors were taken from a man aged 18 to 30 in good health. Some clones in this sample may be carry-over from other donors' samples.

The CDR3 loop is CASSHPLPGQGARSTDTQYF. The DNA for the CDR3 is TGTGCCAGCAGCCACCCCCTCCCGGGACAGGGGGCTCGGAGCACAGATACGCAGTATTTT. The chain links TRBV4-2 to TRBJ2-3; 12 nucleotides align to TRBD1. The CDR3 extends over 20 amino acids. Germline V lookup: CDR1 LGHNA, CDR2 YNFKEQ. J lost 0 bases, V lost 3 bases, and 13 bases had no gene match.

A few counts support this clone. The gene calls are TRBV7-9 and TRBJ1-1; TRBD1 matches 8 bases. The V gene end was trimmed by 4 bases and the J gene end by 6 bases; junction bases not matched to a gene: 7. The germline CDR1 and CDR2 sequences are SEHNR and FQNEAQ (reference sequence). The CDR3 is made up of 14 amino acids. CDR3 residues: CASSSRQGTAEAFF. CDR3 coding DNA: TGTGCCAGCAGCTCACGACAGGGGACCGCTGAAGCTTTCTTT.

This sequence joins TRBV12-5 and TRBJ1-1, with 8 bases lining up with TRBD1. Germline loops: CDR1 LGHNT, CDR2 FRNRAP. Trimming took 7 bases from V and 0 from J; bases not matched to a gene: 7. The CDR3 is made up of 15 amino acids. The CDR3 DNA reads TGTGCTAGTGCCCTGGGGACAGGCATGAACACTGAAGCTTTCTTT. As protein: CASALGTGMNTEAFF.

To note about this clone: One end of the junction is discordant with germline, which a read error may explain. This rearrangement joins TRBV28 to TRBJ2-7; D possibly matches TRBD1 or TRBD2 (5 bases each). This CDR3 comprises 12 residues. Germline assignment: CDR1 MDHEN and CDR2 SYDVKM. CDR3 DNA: TGTGCCAGCAGTTTGCAGTGGGACGATCAGTACTTC. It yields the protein CASSLQWDDQYF. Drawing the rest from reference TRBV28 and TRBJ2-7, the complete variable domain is DVKVTQSSRYLVKRTGEKVFLECVQDMDHENMFWYRQDPGLGLRLIYFSYDVKMKEKGDIPEGYSVSREKKERFSLILESASTNQTSMYLCASSLQWDDQYFGPGTRLTVT.

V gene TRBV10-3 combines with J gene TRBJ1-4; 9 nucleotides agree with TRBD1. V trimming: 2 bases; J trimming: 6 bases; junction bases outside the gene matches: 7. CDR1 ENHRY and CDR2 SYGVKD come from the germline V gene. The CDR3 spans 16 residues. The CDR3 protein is CAISEDKRDRDEKLFF. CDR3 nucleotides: TGTGCCATCAGTGAGGATAAACGGGACAGGGATGAAAAACTGTTTTTT.

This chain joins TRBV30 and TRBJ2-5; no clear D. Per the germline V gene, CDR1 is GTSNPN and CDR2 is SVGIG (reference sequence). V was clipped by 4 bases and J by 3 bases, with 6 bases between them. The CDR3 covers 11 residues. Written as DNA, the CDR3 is TGTGCCTGGAACAGAGAAGAGACCCAGTACTTC. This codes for CAWNREETQYF.

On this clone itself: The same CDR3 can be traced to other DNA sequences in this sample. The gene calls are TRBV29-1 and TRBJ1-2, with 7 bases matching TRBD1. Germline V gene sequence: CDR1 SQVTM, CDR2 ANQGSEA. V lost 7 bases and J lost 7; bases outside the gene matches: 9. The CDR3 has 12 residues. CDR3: CSAGRDRGGYTF. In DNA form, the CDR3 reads TGCAGCGCTGGACGGGACAGAGGTGGCTACACCTTC.

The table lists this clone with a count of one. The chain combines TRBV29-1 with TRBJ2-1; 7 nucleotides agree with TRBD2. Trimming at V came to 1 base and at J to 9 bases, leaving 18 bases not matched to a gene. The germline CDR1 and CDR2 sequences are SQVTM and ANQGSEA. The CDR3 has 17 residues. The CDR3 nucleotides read TGCAGCGTTGAAGTCCCAGGCGAGGGAGGGCACGAGGGTGAGCAGTTCTTC. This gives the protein CSVEVPGEGGHEGEQFF.

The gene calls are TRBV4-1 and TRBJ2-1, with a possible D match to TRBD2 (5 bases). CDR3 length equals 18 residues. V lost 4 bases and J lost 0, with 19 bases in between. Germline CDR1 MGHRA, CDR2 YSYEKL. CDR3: CASSPPGVEVSSYNEQFF. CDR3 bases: TGCGCCAGCAGCCCCCCCGGGGTGGAGGTTAGCTCCTACAATGAGCAGTTCTTC.

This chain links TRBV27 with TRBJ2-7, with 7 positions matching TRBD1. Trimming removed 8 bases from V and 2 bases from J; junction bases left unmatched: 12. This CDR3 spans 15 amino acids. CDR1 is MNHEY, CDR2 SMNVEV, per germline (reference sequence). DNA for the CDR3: TGTGCCAGCGGTCCCCAGACAGGGCGGACCTACGAGCAGTACTTC. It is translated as CASGPQTGRTYEQYF.

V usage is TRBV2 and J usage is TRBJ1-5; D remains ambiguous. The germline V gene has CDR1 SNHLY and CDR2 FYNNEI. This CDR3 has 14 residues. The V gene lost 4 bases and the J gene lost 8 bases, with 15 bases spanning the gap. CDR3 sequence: CASSVAATDEPQHF. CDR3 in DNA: TGTGCCAGCAGTGTGGCGGCGACGGACGAGCCCCAGCATTTT.

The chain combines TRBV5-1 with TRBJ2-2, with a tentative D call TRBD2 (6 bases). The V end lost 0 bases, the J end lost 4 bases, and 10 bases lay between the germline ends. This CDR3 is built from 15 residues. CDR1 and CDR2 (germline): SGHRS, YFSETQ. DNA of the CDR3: TGCGCCAGCAGCTTGGTCGGAGGGCCCACCGGGGAGCTGTTTTTT. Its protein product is CASSLVGGPTGELFF.

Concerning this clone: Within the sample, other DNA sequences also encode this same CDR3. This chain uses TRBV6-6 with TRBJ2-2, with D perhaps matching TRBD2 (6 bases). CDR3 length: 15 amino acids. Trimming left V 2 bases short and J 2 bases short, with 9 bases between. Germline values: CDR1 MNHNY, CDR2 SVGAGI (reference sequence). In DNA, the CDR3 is TGTGCCAGCAGTTACGGGACTGTAAACACCGGGGAGCTGTTTTTT. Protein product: CASSYGTVNTGELFF.

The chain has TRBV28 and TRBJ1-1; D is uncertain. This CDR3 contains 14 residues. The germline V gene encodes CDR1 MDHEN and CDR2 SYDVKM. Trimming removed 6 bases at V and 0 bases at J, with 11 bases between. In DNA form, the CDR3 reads TGTGCCAGCAGCACCTGGGAGCTGAACACTGAAGCTTTCTTT. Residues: CASSTWELNTEAFF.

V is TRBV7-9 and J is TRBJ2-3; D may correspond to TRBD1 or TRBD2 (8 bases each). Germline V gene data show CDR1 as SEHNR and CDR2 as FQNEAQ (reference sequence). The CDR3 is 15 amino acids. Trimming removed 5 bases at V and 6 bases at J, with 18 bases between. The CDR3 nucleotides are TGTGCCAGCAGCGGACAGGGACTAGAGTTGGATACGCAGTATTTT. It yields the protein CASSGQGLELDTQYF.

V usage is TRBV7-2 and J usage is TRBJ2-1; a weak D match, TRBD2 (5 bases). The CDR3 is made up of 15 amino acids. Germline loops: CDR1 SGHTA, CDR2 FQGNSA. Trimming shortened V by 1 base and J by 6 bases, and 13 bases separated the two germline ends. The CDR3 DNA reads TGTGCCAGCAGCTTAGGCCACGGACGGGGCAATGAGCAGTTCTTC. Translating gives CASSLGHGRGNEQFF.

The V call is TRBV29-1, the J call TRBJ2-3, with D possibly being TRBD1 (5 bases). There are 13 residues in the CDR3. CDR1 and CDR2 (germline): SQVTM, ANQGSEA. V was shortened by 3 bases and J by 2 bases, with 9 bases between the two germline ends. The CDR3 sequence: CSVDDRYTDTQYF. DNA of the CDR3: TGCAGCGTTGATGACAGATACACAGATACGCAGTATTTT.

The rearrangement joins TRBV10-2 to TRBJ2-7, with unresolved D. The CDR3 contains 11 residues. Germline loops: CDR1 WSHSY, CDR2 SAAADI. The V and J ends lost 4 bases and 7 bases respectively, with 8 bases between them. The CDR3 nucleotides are TGCGCCAGCAGTGGCCCGATAGAGCAGTACTTC. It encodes CASSGPIEQYF.

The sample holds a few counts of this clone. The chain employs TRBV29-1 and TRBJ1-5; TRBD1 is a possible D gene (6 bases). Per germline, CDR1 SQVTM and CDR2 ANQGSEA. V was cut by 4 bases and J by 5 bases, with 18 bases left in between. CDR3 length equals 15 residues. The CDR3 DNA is TGCAGCGTTGGAAACAGGGTTCGGAAAGATCAGCCCCAGCATTTT. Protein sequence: CSVGNRVRKDQPQHF. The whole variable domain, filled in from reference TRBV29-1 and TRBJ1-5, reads SAVISQKPSRDICQRGTSLTIQCQVDSQVTMMFWYRQQPGQSLTLIATANQGSEATYESGFVIDKFPISRPNLTFSTLTVSNMSPEDSSIYLCSVGNRVRKDQPQHFGDGTRLSIL.

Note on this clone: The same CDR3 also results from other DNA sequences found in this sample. The CDR3 spells CASSFGQGRNEQFF. The CDR3, as DNA: TGTGCCAGCAGTTTCGGACAGGGAAGGAATGAGCAGTTCTTC. The J gene is TRBJ2-1, the V gene TRBV27, with 8 positions matching TRBD1. Per germline, CDR1 MNHEY and CDR2 SMNVEV (reference sequence). The CDR3 totals 14 residues. V dropped 3 bases and J dropped 7; count of bases not matched to a gene: 5.

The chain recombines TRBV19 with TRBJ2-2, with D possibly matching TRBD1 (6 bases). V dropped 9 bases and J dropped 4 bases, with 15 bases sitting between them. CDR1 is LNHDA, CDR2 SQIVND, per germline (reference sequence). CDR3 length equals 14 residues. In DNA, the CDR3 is TGTGCCAGCCGGGACACTCCATCCACCGGGGAGCTGTTTTTT. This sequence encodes CASRDTPSTGELFF. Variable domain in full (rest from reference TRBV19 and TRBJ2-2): DGGITQSPKYLFRKEGQNVTLSCEQNLNHDAMYWYRQDPGQGLRLIYYSQIVNDFQKGDIAEGYSVSREKKESFPLTVTSAQKNPTAFYLCASRDTPSTGELFFGEGSRLTVL.

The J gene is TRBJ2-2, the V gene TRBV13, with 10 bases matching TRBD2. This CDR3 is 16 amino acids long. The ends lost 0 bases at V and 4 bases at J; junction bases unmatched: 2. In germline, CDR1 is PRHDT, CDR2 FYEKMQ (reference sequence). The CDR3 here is CASSLGASGSTGELFF. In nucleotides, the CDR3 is TGTGCCAGCAGCTTAGGGGCTAGCGGGAGCACCGGGGAGCTGTTTTTT. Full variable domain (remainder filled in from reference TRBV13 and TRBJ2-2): AAGVIQSPRHLIKEKRETATLKCYPIPRHDTVYWYQQGPGQDPQFLISFYEKMQSDKGSIPDRFSAQQFSDYHSELNMSSLELGDSALYFCASSLGASGSTGELFFGEGSRLTVL.

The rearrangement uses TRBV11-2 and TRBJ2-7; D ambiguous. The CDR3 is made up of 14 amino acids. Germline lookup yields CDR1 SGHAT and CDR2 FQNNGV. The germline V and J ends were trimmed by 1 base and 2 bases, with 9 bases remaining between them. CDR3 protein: CASSLGLYAYEQYF. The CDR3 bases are TGTGCCAGCAGCTTAGGGCTATACGCCTACGAGCAGTACTTC.

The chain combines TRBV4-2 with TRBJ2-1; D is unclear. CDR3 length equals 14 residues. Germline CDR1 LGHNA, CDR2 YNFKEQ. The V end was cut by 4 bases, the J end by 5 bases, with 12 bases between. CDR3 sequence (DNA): TGTGCCAGCAGCCCAAGGGTACAGAACAATGAGCAGTTCTTC. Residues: CASSPRVQNNEQFF.

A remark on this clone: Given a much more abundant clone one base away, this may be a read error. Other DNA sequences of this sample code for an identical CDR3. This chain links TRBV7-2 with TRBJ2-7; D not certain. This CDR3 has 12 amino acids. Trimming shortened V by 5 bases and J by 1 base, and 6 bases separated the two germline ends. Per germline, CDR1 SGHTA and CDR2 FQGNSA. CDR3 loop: CASSLGSYEQYF. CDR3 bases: TGTGCCAGCAGCCTAGGGTCCTACGAGCAGTACTTC. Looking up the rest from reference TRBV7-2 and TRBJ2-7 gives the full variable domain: GAGVSQSPSNKVTEKGKDVELRCDPISGHTALYWYRQSLGQGLEFLIYFQGNSAPDKSGLPSDRFSAERTGGSVSTLTIQRTQQEDSAVYLCASSLGSYEQYFGPGTRLTVT.

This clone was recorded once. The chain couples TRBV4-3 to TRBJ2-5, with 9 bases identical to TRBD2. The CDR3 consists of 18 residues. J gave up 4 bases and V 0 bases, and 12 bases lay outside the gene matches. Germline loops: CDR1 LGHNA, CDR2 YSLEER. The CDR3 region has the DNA TGCGCCAGCAGCCAAGATGGGGCGGGAGGGCCCGTGGGAGAGACCCAGTACTTC. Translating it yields CASSQDGAGGPVGETQYF.

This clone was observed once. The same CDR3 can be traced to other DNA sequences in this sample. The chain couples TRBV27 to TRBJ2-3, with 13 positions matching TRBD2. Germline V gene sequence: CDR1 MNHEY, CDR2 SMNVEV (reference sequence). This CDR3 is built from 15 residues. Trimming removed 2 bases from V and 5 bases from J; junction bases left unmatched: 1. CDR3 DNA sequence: TGTGCCAGCAGTTTAGGACTAGCGGGAGTAGATACGCAGTATTTT. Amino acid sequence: CASSLGLAGVDTQYF.

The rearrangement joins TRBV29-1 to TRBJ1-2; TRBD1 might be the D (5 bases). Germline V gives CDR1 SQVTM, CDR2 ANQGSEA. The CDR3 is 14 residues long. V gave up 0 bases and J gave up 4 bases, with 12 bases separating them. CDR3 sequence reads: CSVEDREGLYGYTF. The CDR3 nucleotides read TGCAGCGTTGAAGATCGGGAGGGGCTCTATGGCTACACCTTC.

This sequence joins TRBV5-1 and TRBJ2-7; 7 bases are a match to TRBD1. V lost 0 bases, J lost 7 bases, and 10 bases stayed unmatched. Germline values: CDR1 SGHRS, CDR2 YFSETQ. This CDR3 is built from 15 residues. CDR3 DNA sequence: TGCGCCAGCAGCTTGGCGAGACAGGGTTCGGATGAGCAGTACTTC. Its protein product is CASSLARQGSDEQYF.

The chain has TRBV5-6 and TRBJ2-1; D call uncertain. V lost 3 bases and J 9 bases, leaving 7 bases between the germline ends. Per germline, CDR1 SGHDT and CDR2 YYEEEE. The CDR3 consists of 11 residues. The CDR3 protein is CASSSFREQFF. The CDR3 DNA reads TGTGCCAGCAGCTCGTTTCGTGAGCAGTTCTTC. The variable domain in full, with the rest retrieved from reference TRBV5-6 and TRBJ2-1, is DAGVTQSPTHLIKTRGQQVTLRCSPKSGHDTVSWYQQALGQGPQFIFQYYEEEERQRGNFPDRFSGHQFPNYSSELNVNALLLGDSALYLCASSSFREQFFGPGTRLTVL.